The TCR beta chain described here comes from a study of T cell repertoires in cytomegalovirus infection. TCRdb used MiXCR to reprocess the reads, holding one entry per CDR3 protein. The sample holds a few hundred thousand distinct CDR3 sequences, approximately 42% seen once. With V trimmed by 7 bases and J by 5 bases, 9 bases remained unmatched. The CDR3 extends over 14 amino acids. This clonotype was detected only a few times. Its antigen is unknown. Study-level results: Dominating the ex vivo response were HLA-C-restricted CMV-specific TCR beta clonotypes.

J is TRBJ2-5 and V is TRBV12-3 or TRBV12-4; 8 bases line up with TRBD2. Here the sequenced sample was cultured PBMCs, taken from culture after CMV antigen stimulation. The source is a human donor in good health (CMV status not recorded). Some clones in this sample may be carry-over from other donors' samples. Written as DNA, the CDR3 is TGTGCCAGCACCAGTAGCGGGGCGGGGGAGACCCAGTACTTC. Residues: CASTSSGAGETQYF.